The clone carrying this TCR beta chain was seen many times. What it recognizes is unknown. TCRdb independently ran MiXCR on the reads; one entry per CDR3 protein. The data hold 490,000 or so distinct CDR3 sequences, with 11% observed a single time. This entry is derived from a study of T cell repertoires in cytomegalovirus infection. Across the study: An indication of both CMV infection and matching HLA type came from public TCR beta signatures. Study results and limitations: Frequencies of public TCR beta families were cumulated, and this identified carriers of CMV plus the relevant HLA. HLA-C-restricted TCR beta clonotypes specific for CMV led the ex vivo response.

The CDR3 spans 14 residues. V shed 6 bases, J shed 2 bases, and the junction held 3 bases outside the gene matches. CDR1 and CDR2 from the germline V gene are MNHNS and SASEGT. The TCR originated in a human donor in good health (CMV status not recorded). Some clones in this sample may be carry-over from other donors' samples. Material for sequencing was PBMCs. This chain uses TRBV6-1 with TRBJ2-3, with 9 bases lining up with TRBD2. The DNA for the CDR3 is TGTGCCAGCAGGGGCGGGAGGGTCACAGATACGCAGTATTTT. Its translation is CASRGGRVTDTQYF.